This T cell receptor beta chain was found in a study of cytotoxic CD8 clonotypes in ibrutinib-treated CLL. Study conclusions and caveats: Starting clonality was above that of age-matched healthy donors and tracked circulating CD8+ T-cell counts. Sampling times, which were not matched between the groups, differed between sustained-remission patients and progressing patients.

This clone was detected a few times. The antigen remains unidentified. Extraction of approximately 2 micrograms of genomic DNA from cryopreserved PBMCs supplied material for TCR beta libraries. Target depth was 1 in 200,000 to 1 in 1 million T cells, about 10x per clonotype. TCRdb's copy holds only in-frame clones and misses some; the assay was immunoSEQ multiplex PCR. The sample includes around 140,000 clones, 80% of them seen just once. Germline V gene sequence: CDR1 ENHRY, CDR2 SYGVKD. Trimming took 2 bases from V and 4 from J; bases not matched to a gene: 3. This CDR3 has 15 amino acids. The specimen comprised PBMCs, sampled after 36 months of ibrutinib treatment. This chain links TRBV10-3 with TRBJ2-1; 9 bases align to TRBD1. The TCR was taken from a human donor with chronic lymphocytic leukemia. The CDR3 sequence is CAISEVQGAYNEQFF. As DNA, the CDR3 is TGTGCCATCAGTGAGGTACAGGGGGCGTACAATGAGCAGTTCTTC.